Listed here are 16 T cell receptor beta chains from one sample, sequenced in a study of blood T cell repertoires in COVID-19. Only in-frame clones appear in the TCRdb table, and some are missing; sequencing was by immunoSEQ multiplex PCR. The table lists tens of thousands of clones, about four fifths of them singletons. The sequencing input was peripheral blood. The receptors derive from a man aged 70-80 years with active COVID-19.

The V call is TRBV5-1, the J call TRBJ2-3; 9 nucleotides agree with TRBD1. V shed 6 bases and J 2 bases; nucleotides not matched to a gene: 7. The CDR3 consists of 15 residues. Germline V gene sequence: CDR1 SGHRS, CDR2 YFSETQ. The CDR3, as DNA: TGCGCCAGCATCCCCGGGGACAGGGACACAGATACGCAGTATTTT. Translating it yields CASIPGDRDTDTQYF.

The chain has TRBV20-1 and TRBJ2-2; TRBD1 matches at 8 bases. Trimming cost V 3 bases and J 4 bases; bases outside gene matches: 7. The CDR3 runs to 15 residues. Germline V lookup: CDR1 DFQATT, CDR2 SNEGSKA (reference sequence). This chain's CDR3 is CSASRQGAGTGELFF. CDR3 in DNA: TGCAGTGCTAGTCGGCAGGGGGCGGGCACCGGGGAGCTGTTTTTT.

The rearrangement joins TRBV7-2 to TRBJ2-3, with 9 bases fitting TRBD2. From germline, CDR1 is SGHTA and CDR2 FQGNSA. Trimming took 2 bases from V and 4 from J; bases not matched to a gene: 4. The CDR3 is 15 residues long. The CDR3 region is CASSLLAGVADTQYF. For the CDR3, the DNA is TGTGCCAGCAGCTTATTAGCGGGAGTAGCAGATACGCAGTATTTT.

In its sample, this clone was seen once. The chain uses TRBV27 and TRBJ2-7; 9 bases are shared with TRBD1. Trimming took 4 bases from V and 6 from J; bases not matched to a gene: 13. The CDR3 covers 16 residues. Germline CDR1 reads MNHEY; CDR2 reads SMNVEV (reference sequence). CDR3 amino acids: CASSSRYRDRAGEQYF. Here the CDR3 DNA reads TGTGCCAGCAGTTCGCGTTACCGGGACAGGGCGGGCGAGCAGTACTTC.

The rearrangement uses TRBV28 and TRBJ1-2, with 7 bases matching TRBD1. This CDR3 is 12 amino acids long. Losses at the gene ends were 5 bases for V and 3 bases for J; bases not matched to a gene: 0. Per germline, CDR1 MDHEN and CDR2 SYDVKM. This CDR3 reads CASSTGDYGYTF. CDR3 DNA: TGTGCCAGCAGTACAGGGGACTATGGCTACACCTTC.

The CDR3: CASSLTSGRAGETQYF. CDR3 DNA sequence: TGTGCCAGCAGCTTAACTAGCGGGAGGGCCGGAGAGACCCAGTACTTC. The chain uses TRBV11-3 and TRBJ2-5; 13 bases agree with TRBD2. The ends lost 2 bases at V and 4 bases at J; junction bases unmatched: 4. This CDR3 comprises 16 residues. Germline V CDR1 and CDR2: SGHNT, YENEEA.

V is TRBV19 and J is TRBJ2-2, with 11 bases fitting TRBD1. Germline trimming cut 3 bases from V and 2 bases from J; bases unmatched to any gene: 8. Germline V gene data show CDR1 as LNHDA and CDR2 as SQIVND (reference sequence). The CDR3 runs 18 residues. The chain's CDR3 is CASSIAWTGGQNTGELFF. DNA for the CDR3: TGTGCCAGTAGTATTGCTTGGACAGGGGGCCAAAACACCGGGGAGCTGTTTTTT.

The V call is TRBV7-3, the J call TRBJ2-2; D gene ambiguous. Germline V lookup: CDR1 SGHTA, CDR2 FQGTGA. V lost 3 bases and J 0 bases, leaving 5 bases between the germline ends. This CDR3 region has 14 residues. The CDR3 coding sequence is TGTGCCAGCAGCTTGGCAGCGAACACCGGGGAGCTGTTTTTT. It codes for CASSLAANTGELFF.

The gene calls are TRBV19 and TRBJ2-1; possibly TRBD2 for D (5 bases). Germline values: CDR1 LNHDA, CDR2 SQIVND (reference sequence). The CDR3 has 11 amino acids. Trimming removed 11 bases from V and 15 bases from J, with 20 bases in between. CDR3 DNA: TGTGCCCCGAAAGAGGAGAGGGTTGGGTTCTTC. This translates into CAPKEERVGFF.

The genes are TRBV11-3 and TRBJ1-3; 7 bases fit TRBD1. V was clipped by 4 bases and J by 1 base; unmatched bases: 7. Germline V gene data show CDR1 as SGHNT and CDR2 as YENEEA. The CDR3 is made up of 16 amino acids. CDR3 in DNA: TGTGCCAGCAGCTCCGGGGACAGCCTATCTGGAAACACCATATATTTT. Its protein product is CASSSGDSLSGNTIYF.

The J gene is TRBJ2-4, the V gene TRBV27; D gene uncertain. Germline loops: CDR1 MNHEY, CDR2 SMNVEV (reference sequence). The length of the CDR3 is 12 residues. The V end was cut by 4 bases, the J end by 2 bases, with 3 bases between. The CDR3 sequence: CASSSSKNIQYF. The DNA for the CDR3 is TGTGCCAGCAGTTCATCCAAAAACATTCAGTACTTC.

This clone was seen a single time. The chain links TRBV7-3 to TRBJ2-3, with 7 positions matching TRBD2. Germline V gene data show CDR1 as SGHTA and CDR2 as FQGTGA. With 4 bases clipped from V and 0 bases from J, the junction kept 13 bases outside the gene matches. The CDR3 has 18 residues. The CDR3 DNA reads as TGTGCCAGCAGCTCCGGCCCAGCTAGCGGAGGCAGCACAGATACGCAGTATTTT. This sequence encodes CASSSGPASGGSTDTQYF.

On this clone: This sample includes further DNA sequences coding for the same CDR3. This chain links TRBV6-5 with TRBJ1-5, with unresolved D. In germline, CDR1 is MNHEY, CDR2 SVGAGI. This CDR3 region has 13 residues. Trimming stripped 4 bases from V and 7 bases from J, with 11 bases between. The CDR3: CASSSPSGQPQHF. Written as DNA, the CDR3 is TGTGCCAGCAGTTCTCCCTCGGGACAGCCCCAGCATTTT.

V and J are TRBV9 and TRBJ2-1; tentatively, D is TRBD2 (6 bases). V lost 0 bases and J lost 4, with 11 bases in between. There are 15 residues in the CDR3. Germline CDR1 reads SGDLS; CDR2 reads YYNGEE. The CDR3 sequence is CASSVGASAYNEQFF. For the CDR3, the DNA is TGTGCCAGCAGCGTAGGGGCTAGCGCTTACAATGAGCAGTTCTTC.

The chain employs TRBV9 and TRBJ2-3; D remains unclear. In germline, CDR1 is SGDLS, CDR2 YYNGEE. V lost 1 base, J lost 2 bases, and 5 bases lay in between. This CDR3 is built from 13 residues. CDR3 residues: CASSVRFTDTQYF. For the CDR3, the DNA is TGTGCCAGCAGCGTACGTTTCACAGATACGCAGTATTTT.

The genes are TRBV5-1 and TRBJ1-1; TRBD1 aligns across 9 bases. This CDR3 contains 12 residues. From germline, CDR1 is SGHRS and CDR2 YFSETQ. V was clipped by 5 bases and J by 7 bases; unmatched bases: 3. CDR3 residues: CASRKDRGEAFF. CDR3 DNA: TGCGCCAGCAGAAAGGACAGGGGTGAAGCTTTCTTT.